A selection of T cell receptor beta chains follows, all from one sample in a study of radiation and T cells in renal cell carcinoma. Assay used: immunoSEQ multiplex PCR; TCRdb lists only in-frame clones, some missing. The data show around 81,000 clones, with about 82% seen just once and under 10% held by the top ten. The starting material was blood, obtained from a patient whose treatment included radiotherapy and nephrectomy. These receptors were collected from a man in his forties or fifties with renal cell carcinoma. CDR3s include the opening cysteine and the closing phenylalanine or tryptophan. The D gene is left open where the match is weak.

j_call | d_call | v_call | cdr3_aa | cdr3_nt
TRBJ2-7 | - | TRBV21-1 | CASSRRGDRAWKPTYEQYF | TGTGCCAGCAGCCGCCGGGGGGACCGGGCTTGGAAACCTACCTACGAGCAGTACTTC
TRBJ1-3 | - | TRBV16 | CASSLKVVWARAGNTIYF | TGTGCCAGCAGCCTAAAGGTCGTTTGGGCTAGAGCTGGAAACACCATATATTTT
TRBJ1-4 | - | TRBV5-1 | CASSPGATNEKLFF | TGCGCCAGCAGCCCCGGCGCAACTAATGAAAAACTGTTTTTT
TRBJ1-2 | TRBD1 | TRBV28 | CASSLSAGGFYTF | TGTGCCAGCAGTTTATCGGCAGGGGGCTTCTACACCTTC
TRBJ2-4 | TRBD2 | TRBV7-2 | CAIKRGNIQYF | TGTGCCATAAAGCGGGGAAACATTCAGTACTTC
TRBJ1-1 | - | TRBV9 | CASSVGLNRMNTEAFF | TGTGCCAGCAGCGTAGGACTAAACAGGATGAACACTGAAGCTTTCTTT
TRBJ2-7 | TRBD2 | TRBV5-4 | CASSLDSSGSYEQYF | TGTGCCAGCAGCTTGGACTCTAGCGGTTCCTACGAGCAGTACTTC
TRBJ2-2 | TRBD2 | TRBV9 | CASSQRLAGLNTGELFF | TGTGCCAGCAGCCAACGTCTAGCGGGACTGAACACCGGGGAGCTGTTTTTT
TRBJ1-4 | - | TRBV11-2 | CASSSGPNEKLFF | TGTGCCAGCAGCTCGGGCCCAAATGAAAAACTGTTTTTT
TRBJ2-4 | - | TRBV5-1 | CASSLWTTNIQYF | TGCGCCAGCAGCTTGTGGACAACTAACATTCAGTACTTC
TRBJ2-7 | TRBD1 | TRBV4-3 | CASSQDYRGYSRSYEQYF | TGCGCCAGCAGCCAAGATTACAGGGGCTATTCTCGGTCCTACGAGCAGTACTTC
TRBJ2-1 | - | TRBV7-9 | CASSTYNEQFF | TGTGCCAGCAGCACATACAATGAGCAGTTCTTC
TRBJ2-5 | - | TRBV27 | CASSHSSGGQYF | TGTGCCAGCAGTCATTCGTCCGGGGGCCAGTACTTC
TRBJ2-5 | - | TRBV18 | CASSRTQGTETQYF | TGTGCCAGCTCACGGACCCAGGGCACGGAGACCCAGTACTTC
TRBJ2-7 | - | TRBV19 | CASSIGRGPYEQYF | TGTGCCAGTAGTATTGGCAGGGGTCCCTACGAGCAGTACTTC
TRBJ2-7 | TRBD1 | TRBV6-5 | CASSYSGDRGTEQYF | TGTGCCAGCAGTTACTCTGGGGACAGGGGTACCGAGCAGTACTTC
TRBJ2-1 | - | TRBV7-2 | CASSLVGQGYNEQFF | TGTGCCAGCAGCTTAGTGGGTCAGGGGTACAATGAGCAGTTCTTC
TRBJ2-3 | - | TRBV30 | CAWARQGDTQYF | TGTGCCTGGGCCCGGCAGGGAGATACGCAGTATTTT
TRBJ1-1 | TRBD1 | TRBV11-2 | CASSLEGGNTEAFF | TGTGCCAGCAGCTTAGAAGGGGGCAACACTGAAGCTTTCTTT
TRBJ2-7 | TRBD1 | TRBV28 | CASRRPGQGTDEQYF | TGTGCCAGCAGGCGACCGGGACAGGGGACGGACGAGCAGTACTTC
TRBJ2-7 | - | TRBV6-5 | CASSYAWPSYEQYF | TGTGCCAGCAGTTACGCGTGGCCCTCCTACGAGCAGTACTTC
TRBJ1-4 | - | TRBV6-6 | CASSYPDSATNEKLFF | TGTGCCAGCAGTTACCCGGACAGTGCAACTAATGAAAAACTGTTTTTT
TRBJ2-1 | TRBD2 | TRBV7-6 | CASSLATSGREKSYNEQFF | TGTGCCAGCAGCTTAGCGACTAGCGGGAGGGAAAAATCTTACAATGAGCAGTTCTTC
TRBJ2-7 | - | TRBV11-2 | CASSLDRAGVNYEQYF | TGTGCCAGCAGCTTAGATCGCGCAGGGGTAAACTACGAGCAGTACTTC
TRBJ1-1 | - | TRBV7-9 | CASSLEGSTEAFF | TGTGCCAGCAGCTTAGAGGGGAGCACTGAAGCTTTCTTT
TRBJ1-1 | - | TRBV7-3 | CASSLVINTEAFF | TGTGCCAGCAGCTTAGTAATCAACACTGAAGCTTTCTTT
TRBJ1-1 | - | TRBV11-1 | CASRVMNTEAFF | TGTGCCAGCAGAGTCATGAACACTGAAGCTTTCTTT